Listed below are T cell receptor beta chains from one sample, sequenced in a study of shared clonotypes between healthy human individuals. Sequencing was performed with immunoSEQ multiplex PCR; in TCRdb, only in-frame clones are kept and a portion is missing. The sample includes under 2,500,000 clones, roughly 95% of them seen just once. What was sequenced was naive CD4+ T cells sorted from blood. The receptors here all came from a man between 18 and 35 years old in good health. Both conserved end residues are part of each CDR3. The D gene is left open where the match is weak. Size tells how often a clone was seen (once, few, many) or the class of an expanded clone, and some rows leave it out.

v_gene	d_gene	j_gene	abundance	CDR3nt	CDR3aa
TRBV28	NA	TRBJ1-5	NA	TGTGCCAGCGCTGTAGGGGTTAGCAATCAGCCCCAGCATTTT	CASAVGVSNQPQHF
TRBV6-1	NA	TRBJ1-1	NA	TGTGCCAGCAGTGTTCGGGAGGGAAACACTGAAGCTTTCTTT	CASSVREGNTEAFF
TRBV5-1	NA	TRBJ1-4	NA	TGCGCCAGCAGCATCGGGACTAAAGGTGAAAAACTGTTTTTT	CASSIGTKGEKLFF
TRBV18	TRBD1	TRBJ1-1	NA	TGTGCCAGCTCACGGGGACAGGCCAGAGACACTGAAGCTTTCTTT	CASSRGQARDTEAFF
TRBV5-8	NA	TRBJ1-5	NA	TGTGCCACCTCAGCTTCATGGGCGGAAAGCAATCAGCCCCAGCATTTT	CATSASWAESNQPQHF
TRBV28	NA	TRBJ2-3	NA	TGTGCCAGCACTTCTAGCACAGATACGCAGTATTTT	CASTSSTDTQYF
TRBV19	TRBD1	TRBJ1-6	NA	TGTGCCAGTAGGAAACGGGACAGGGGTTTCAATTCACCCCTCCACTTT	CASRKRDRGFNSPLHF
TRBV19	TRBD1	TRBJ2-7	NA	TGTGCCAGTAGTATAAGGGGACAGGTCTACGAGCAGTACTTC	CASSIRGQVYEQYF
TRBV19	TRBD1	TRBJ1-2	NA	TGTGCCAGTAGTATAGTAGCGGAGGGGGCTTATGGCTACACCTTC	CASSIVAEGAYGYTF
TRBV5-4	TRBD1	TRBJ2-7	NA	TGTGCCAGCAGCAAAACAGGGGTTGTAGAAGAGCAGTACTTC	CASSKTGVVEEQYF
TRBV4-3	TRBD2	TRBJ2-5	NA	TGCGCCAGCAGCCAGAACCCTAGCGGGAGCCAAGAGACCCAGTACTTC	CASSQNPSGSQETQYF
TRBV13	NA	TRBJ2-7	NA	TGTGCCAGCACCTTATTGGGGGGCGAGCAGTACTTC	CASTLLGGEQYF
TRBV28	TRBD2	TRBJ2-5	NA	TGTGCCAGCAGTCACACCCTAGCGGGGGGAGGAGAGACCCAGTACTTC	CASSHTLAGGGETQYF
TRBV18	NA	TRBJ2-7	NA	TGTGCCAGCTCATCCGGGACGGAGTACGAGCAGTACTTC	CASSSGTEYEQYF
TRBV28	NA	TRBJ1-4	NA	TGTGCCAGCAATGGGGCCCGTGAAAAACTGTTTTTT	CASNGAREKLFF
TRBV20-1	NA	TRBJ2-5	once	TGCAGTGCCAAAGAGGAGGAGACCCAGTACTTC	CSAKEEETQYF
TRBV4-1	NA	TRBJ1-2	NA	TGCGCCTCTCTAGGATGGGGACGACTCAACTATGGCTACACCTTC	CASLGWGRLNYGYTF
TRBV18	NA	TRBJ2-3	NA	TGTGCCAGCTCACTTTTTGACAGCTTAACAGATACGCAGTATTTT	CASSLFDSLTDTQYF
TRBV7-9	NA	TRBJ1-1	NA	TGTGCCAGCAGCGCCTCAGGGGACACTGAAGCTTTCTTT	CASSASGDTEAFF
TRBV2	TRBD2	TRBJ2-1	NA	TGTGCCAGCACAGCGGGGGGACTCAATGAGCAGTTCTTC	CASTAGGLNEQFF
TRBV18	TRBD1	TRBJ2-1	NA	TGTGCCAGCTCACCCCGGGACAGACAATACAATGAGCAGTTCTTC	CASSPRDRQYNEQFF
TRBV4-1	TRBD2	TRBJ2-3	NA	TGCGCCAGCAGCCGATATCTAGCGGGAGGGTCCACAGATACGCAGTATTTT	CASSRYLAGGSTDTQYF
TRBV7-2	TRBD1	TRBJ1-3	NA	TGTGCCAGCAGCTTGAGGCAGGGGGCTGGAAACACCATATATTTT	CASSLRQGAGNTIYF
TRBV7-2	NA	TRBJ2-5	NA	TGTGCCAGCAGCTTCGGACCGGGCCGCGAGACCCAGTACTTC	CASSFGPGRETQYF
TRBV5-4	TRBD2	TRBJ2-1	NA	TGTGCCAGCAGCTTCGGAAGCGGGAGAAACAATGAGCAGTTCTTC	CASSFGSGRNNEQFF
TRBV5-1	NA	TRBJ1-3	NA	TGCGCCAGCAGCCCGGAGGGGGGCCCTGGAAACACCATATATTTT	CASSPEGGPGNTIYF
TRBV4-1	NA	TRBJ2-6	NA	TGCGCCAGCAGCCAAGAGAGTATTGCCGGGGCCAACGTCCTGACTTTC	CASSQESIAGANVLTF
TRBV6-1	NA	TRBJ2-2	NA	TGTGCCAGCAGTGTGGGACTCTCTAACACCGGGGAGCTGTTTTTT	CASSVGLSNTGELFF
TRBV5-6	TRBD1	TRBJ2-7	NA	TGTGCCAGCAGCTTAGGGACAGATACCTACGAGCAGTACTTC	CASSLGTDTYEQYF
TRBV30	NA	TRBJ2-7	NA	TGTGCCTGGACTAGGGACCACTCCTACGAGCAGTACTTC	CAWTRDHSYEQYF
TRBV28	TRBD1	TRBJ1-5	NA	TGTGCCAGCAGCGGACAGGGAATAGGAAATCAGCCCCAGCATTTT	CASSGQGIGNQPQHF
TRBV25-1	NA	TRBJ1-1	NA	TGTGCCAGCTTGGACTCCCTCAGTCACACTGAAGCTTTCTTT	CASLDSLSHTEAFF
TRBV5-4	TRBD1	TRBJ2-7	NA	TGTGCCAGCAGCTTGTCCGGGACAGGGTCCACCGAGCAGTACTTC	CASSLSGTGSTEQYF
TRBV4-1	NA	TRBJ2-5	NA	TGCGCCAGCAGCCAAGGTCTAGTAGGGCCCCAGTACTTC	CASSQGLVGPQYF
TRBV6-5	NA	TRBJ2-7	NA	TGTGCCAGCAGTTACTCGACTGGTAGCCCACATTACGAGCAGTACTTC	CASSYSTGSPHYEQYF
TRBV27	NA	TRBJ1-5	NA	TGTGCCAGCAGTACCGGGGATAGCAATCAGCCCCAGCATTTT	CASSTGDSNQPQHF
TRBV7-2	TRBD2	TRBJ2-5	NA	TGTGCCAGCAGCTTGGGACCAGGACTAGCGGGAGGGCCGTCGGAGACCCAGTACTTC	CASSLGPGLAGGPSETQYF
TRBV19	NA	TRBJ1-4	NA	TGTGCCAGTAGGAAGGGCGCAACTAATGAAAAACTGTTTTTT	CASRKGATNEKLFF
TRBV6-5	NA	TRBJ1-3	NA	TGTGCCAGCAGTTACAAGAACACCATATATTTT	CASSYKNTIYF
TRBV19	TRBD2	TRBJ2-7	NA	TGTGCCAGTAGTATTGGAGGACTAGCCGCGAATAGGTACGAGCAGTACTTC	CASSIGGLAANRYEQYF
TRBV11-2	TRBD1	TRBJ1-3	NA	TGTGCCAGCAGCTCACAGGGGGGATCTGGAAACACCATATATTTT	CASSSQGGSGNTIYF
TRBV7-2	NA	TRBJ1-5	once	TGTGCCAGCAGCTTAGTTGTAGGGGAGCATCAGCCCCAGCATTTT	CASSLVVGEHQPQHF
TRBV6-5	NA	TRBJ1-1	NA	TGTGCCAGCAGTCCTGAGGGCACCCGGAACACTGAAGCTTTCTTT	CASSPEGTRNTEAFF
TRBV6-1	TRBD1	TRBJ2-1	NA	TGTGCCAGCAGCGAATCATGGGGGACAGGGCGTAACAATGAGCAGTTCTTC	CASSESWGTGRNNEQFF
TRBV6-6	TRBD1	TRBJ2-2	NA	TGTGCCAGCAGTTACCAGGGGACAGGGGGGCCGGCTGAGCTGTTTTTT	CASSYQGTGGPAELFF
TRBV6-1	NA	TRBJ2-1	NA	TGTGCCAGCAGTGAGAGAGGTTTTGGAAATGAGCAGTTCTTC	CASSERGFGNEQFF
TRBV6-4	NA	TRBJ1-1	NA	TGTGCCAGCAGTGTCAGGTTGAACACTGAAGCTTTCTTT	CASSVRLNTEAFF
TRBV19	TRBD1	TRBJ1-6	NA	TGTGCCAGTACCCCGACAGGGTCCTATAATTCACCCCTCCACTTT	CASTPTGSYNSPLHF
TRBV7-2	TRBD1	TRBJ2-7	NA	TGTGCCAGCAGCTTACAGACGACAGGGAAGGACGAGCAGTACTTC	CASSLQTTGKDEQYF